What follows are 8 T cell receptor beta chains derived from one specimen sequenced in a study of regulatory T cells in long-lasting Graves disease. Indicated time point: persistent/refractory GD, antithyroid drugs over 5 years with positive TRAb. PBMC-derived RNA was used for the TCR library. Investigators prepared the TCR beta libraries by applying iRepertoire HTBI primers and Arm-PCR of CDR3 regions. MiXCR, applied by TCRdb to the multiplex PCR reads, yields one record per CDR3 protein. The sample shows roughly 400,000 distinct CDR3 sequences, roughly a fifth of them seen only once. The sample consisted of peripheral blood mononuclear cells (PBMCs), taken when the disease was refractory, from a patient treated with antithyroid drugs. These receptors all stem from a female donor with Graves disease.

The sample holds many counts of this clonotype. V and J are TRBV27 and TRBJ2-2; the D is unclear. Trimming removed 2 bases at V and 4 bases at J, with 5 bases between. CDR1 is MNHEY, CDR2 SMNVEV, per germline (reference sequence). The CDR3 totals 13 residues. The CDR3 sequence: CASSLVSTGELFF. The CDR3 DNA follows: TGTGCCAGCAGTTTAGTCAGCACCGGGGAGCTGTTTTTT.

The CDR3 is CASRSTGRGEQYF. In DNA, the CDR3 is TGTGCCAGCAGATCTACAGGGCGGGGCGAGCAGTACTTC. This sequence joins TRBV28 and TRBJ2-7; D tentatively reads TRBD1 or TRBD2 (6 bases each). This CDR3 region has 13 residues. Germline V gene lookup returns CDR1 MDHEN and CDR2 SYDVKM. Trimming took 6 bases from V and 6 from J, leaving 15 bases between them. Supplemented by reference TRBV28 and TRBJ2-7, the full variable domain reads DVKVTQSSRYLVKRTGEKVFLECVQDMDHENMFWYRQDPGLGLRLIYFSYDVKMKEKGDIPEGYSVSREKKERFSLILESASTNQTSMYLCASRSTGRGEQYFGPGTRLTVT.

In DNA, the CDR3 is TGCAGTGCCAATGGACAGGGATTGCACGAGCAGTACTTC. This translates into CSANGQGLHEQYF. The rearrangement links TRBV20-1 to TRBJ2-7, with 8 positions matching TRBD1. The germline V gene encodes CDR1 DFQATT and CDR2 SNEGSKA (reference sequence). The CDR3 has 13 residues. Losses at the gene ends were 6 bases for V and 5 bases for J; bases not matched to a gene: 9.

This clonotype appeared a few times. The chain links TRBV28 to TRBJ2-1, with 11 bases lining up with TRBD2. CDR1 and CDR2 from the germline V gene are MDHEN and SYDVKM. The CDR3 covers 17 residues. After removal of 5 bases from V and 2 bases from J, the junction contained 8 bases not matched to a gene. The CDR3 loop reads CASSPPSGRLAYNEQFF. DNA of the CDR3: TGTGCCAGCAGTCCCCCTAGCGGGAGGCTCGCCTACAATGAGCAGTTCTTC.

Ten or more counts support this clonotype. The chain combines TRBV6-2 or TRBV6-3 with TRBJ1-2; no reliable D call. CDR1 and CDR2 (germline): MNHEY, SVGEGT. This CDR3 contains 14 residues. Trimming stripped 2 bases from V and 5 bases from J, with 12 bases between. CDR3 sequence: CASSYGSSGYGYTF. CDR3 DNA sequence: TGTGCCAGCAGTTACGGAAGCTCCGGGTATGGCTACACCTTC.

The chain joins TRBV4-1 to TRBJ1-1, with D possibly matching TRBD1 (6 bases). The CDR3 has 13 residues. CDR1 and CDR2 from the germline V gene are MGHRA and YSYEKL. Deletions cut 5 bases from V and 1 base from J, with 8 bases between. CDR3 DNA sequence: TGCGCCAGCAGCTGGGACAAGAACACTGAAGCTTTCTTT. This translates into CASSWDKNTEAFF.

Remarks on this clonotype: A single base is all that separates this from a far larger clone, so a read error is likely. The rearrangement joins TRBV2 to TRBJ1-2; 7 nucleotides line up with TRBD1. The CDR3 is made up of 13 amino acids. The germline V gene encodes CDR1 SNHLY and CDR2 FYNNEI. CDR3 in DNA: TGTGCCAGCACCTCGGGACAGAACTATGGCTACGCCTTC. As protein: CASTSGQNYGYAF.

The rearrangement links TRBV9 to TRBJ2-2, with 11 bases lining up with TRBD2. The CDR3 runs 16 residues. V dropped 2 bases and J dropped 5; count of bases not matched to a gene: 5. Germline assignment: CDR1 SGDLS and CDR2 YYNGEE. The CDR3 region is CASSVSGLAETGELFF. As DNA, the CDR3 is TGTGCCAGCAGCGTGTCGGGACTAGCGGAGACCGGGGAGCTGTTTTTT. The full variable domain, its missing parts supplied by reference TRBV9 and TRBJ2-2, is DSGVTQTPKHLITATGQRVTLRCSPRSGDLSVYWYQQSLDQGLQFLIQYYNGEERAKGNILERFSAQQFPDLHSELNLSSLELGDSALYFCASSVSGLAETGELFFGEGSRLTVL.